This entry is about one T cell receptor (beta chain). Antigen specificity is unknown. The data originate from a study of T cell repertoires in cytomegalovirus infection. Study-wide context: CMV epitopes that were recently identified and HLA-C-restricted were used alongside well-studied HLA-B-restricted ones. Public TCR beta signatures marked donors with CMV infection and the matching HLA.

TCRdb itself ran the reads through MiXCR, one entry per CDR3 protein. In the table there are about 52,000 distinct CDR3 sequences, around 18% of which are singletons. CDR3 length: 14 residues. Germline V gives CDR1 ENHRY, CDR2 SYGVKD. V lost 8 bases and J 8 bases, leaving 18 bases between the germline ends. Sequences were derived from CD8+ T cells from cultured PBMCs, sampled from culture after CMV antigen stimulation. The rearrangement uses TRBV10-3 and TRBJ1-4, with D hard to call. The receptor was isolated from a human donor in good health (CMV status not recorded). Some clones in this sample may be carry-over from other donors' samples. Written as DNA, the CDR3 is TGTGCCATCGGACTCGTCCAGAAGGAGGAAAAACTGTTTTTT. Its translation: CAIGLVQKEEKLFF.